Sequencing of this TCR beta chain was carried out in a study of blood T cell repertoires in COVID-19. Study context: T cells, B-cell-depleted T cells, or PBMCs supplied cDNA or gDNA.

Some clones are missing from TCRdb's copy, which holds only in-frame ones; the method was immunoSEQ multiplex PCR. The repertoire holds hundreds of thousands of clones, around 90% seen once, with 3% in the top ten. V was clipped by 0 bases and J by 7 bases, with 14 bases between them. CDR1 and CDR2 from the germline V gene are SGHRS and YFSETQ. CDR3 length equals 15 residues. The receptor comes from a man younger than 30 with active or convalescent COVID-19. Source material: peripheral blood. The chain recombines TRBV5-1 with TRBJ2-1, with D tentatively TRBD2 (6 bases). Here the CDR3 DNA reads TGCGCCAGCAGCTTGGACGGAAGGGCGGGAAATGAGCAGTTCTTC. This gives the protein CASSLDGRAGNEQFF. Filled out from reference TRBV5-1 and TRBJ2-1, the complete variable domain reads KAGVTQTPRYLIKTRGQQVTLSCSPISGHRSVSWYQQTPGQGLQFLFEYFSETQRNKGNFPGRFSGRQFSNSRSEMNVSTLELGDSALYLCASSLDGRAGNEQFFGPGTRLTVL.